Following are 21 T cell receptor beta chains from one sample sequenced in a study of T-cell memory formation after mild COVID-19. One entry per CDR3 protein, called by TCRdb with MiXCR from the 5' RACE reads. The table records roughly 99,000 distinct CDR3 sequences, roughly an eighth of them present only once. Sequenced: PBMCs or a T cell subset sorted from them (not recorded which). These receptors all come from a man between 18 and 29 years old who had mild COVID-19 (a few samples of this study predate the infection). Cell type and time point are not known.

The chain uses TRBV4-3 and TRBJ2-1, with D possibly being TRBD1 or TRBD2 (5 bases each). The germline CDR1 and CDR2 sequences are LGHNA and YSLEER. This CDR3 has 17 residues. Trimming removed 0 bases from V and 6 bases from J, with 18 bases in between. The CDR3 loop is CASSQDQSGPLGNEQFF. The CDR3 region has the DNA TGCGCCAGCAGCCAAGATCAGTCGGGGCCCCTGGGCAATGAGCAGTTCTTC.

This clonotype was recorded a few times. This chain connects TRBV4-3 to TRBJ2-3; D not certain. V dropped 4 bases and J dropped 4 bases, with 15 bases sitting between them. Germline lookup yields CDR1 LGHNA and CDR2 YSLEER. The CDR3 is 15 residues long. CDR3 coding DNA: TGCGCCAGCAGCCCCTCTTCAGCGACCGCAGATACGCAGTATTTT. Its protein is CASSPSSATADTQYF.

V is TRBV27 and J is TRBJ1-1; a weak D match, TRBD1 (6 bases). CDR3 length: 14 amino acids. Trimming shortened V by 6 bases and J by 6 bases, and 17 bases separated the two germline ends. Germline CDR1 and CDR2: MNHEY and SMNVEV (reference sequence). CDR3 sequence: CASRPLGGLAEAFF. The CDR3 region has the DNA TGTGCCAGCAGGCCTCTAGGGGGTCTCGCTGAAGCTTTCTTT.

This clonotype was picked up many times. This chain connects TRBV29-1 to TRBJ2-4; D remains unclear. Trimming stripped 4 bases from V and 0 bases from J, with 10 bases between. The CDR3 spans 14 residues. The germline V gene encodes CDR1 SQVTM and CDR2 ANQGSEA. The DNA for the CDR3 is TGCAGCGTTGCCCGGACGGCAGCCAAAAACATTCAGTACTTC. The encoded protein is CSVARTAAKNIQYF.

This clonotype was observed many times. The chain employs TRBV29-1 and TRBJ2-1; no definite D call. Looked up from germline, CDR1 is SQVTM and CDR2 is ANQGSEA. V lost 3 bases to trimming and J lost 10 bases, with 7 bases between them. The CDR3 loop spans 10 amino acids. CDR3 in amino acids: CSVDVPEQFF. The CDR3, as DNA: TGCAGCGTTGATGTTCCGGAGCAGTTCTTC.

The table lists this clonotype with a few counts. The chain links TRBV29-1 to TRBJ1-2; D is perhaps TRBD1 (5 bases). Germline CDR1 and CDR2: SQVTM and ANQGSEA. CDR3 length: 11 amino acids. The ends were cut back, 4 bases at V and 6 bases at J, with 9 bases in the middle. The CDR3 reads CSVARADGYTF. The CDR3 DNA sequence: TGCAGCGTTGCCAGGGCCGATGGCTACACCTTC.

V is TRBV9 and J is TRBJ2-5, with D possibly TRBD2 on 6 matching bases. Trimming pared 3 bases from V and 4 bases from J, leaving 10 bases between. The CDR3 has 13 residues. The germline V gene encodes CDR1 SGDLS and CDR2 YYNGEE. The CDR3 is CASSGGVRETQYF. The DNA of the CDR3 is TGTGCCAGCAGCGGGGGGGTCCGAGAGACCCAGTACTTC.

The rearrangement links TRBV20-1 to TRBJ2-1; TRBD2 is a possible D gene (6 bases). This CDR3 contains 12 residues. The V gene lost 3 bases and the J gene lost 6 bases, with 9 bases spanning the gap. Germline loops: CDR1 DFQATT, CDR2 SNEGSKA (reference sequence). The CDR3 DNA sequence: TGCAGTGCTAGTCTCGGGGGCAATGAGCAGTTCTTC. This encodes CSASLGGNEQFF.

This clonotype was picked up many times. The V gene is TRBV4-3, the J gene TRBJ2-3; possibly TRBD2 for D (5 bases). Looked up from germline, CDR1 is LGHNA and CDR2 is YSLEER. V lost 0 bases and J 6 bases, leaving 10 bases between the germline ends. The length of the CDR3 is 14 residues. As DNA, the CDR3 is TGCGCCAGCAGCCAAGACGGTACGGGGGATACGCAGTATTTT. Translated, it gives CASSQDGTGDTQYF.

The sample holds a few counts of this clonotype. The chain joins TRBV29-1 to TRBJ1-2; 9 positions agree with TRBD1. Unmatched junction bases numbered 11, after V lost 7 bases and J lost 8 bases. The germline V gene has CDR1 SQVTM and CDR2 ANQGSEA. The CDR3 is made up of 13 amino acids. CDR3 residues: CSATGTGSWGYTF. The DNA of the CDR3 is TGCAGCGCAACTGGGACAGGGTCGTGGGGCTACACCTTC.

This clonotype showed up just a few times. This chain links TRBV19 with TRBJ2-1; D gene ambiguous. This CDR3 region has 14 residues. The V end lost 4 bases, the J end lost 1 base, and 8 bases lay between the germline ends. CDR1 and CDR2 from the germline V gene are LNHDA and SQIVND (reference sequence). CDR3: CASSTIGSYNEQFF. CDR3 bases: TGTGCCAGTAGTACCATAGGGTCCTACAATGAGCAGTTCTTC.

This clonotype was detected many times. The V gene is TRBV12-3 or TRBV12-4, the J gene TRBJ2-7, with TRBD1 as a possible D gene (6 bases). With 5 bases removed from V and 4 bases from J, the gap between germline ends came to 12 bases. The CDR3 is made up of 13 amino acids. CDR3 residues: CASSPDSLYEQYF. The CDR3 nucleotides read TGTGCCAGCAGTCCGGACAGTCTATACGAGCAGTACTTC.

With regard to this clonotype: A much more abundant neighbour one base away suggests this may be a read error. This chain uses TRBV13 with TRBJ2-5; D perhaps matches TRBD1 (6 bases). The germline V gene has CDR1 PRHDT and CDR2 FYEKMQ (reference sequence). V was shortened by 6 bases and J by 3 bases, with 8 bases between the two germline ends. The CDR3 contains 12 residues. CDR3 sequence reads: CASRSGEETQYF. DNA for the CDR3: TGTGCCAGCAGGTCAGGGGAAGAGACCCAGTACTTC. The full variable domain, its missing parts supplied by reference TRBV13 and TRBJ2-5, is AAGVIQSPRHLIKEKRETATLKCYPIPRHDTVYWYQQGPGQDPQFLISFYEKMQSDKGSIPDRFSAQQFSDYHSELNMSSLELGDSALYFCASRSGEETQYFGPGTRLLVL.

The chain employs TRBV19 and TRBJ2-7, with D maybe TRBD1 (5 bases). The germline V gene has CDR1 LNHDA and CDR2 SQIVND (reference sequence). Between the trimmed V and J ends, which lost 3 bases and 3 bases, there was a span of 9 bases. The CDR3 totals 13 residues. The CDR3 is CASSIRDSYEQYF. In DNA form, the CDR3 reads TGTGCCAGTAGTATCCGAGACAGCTACGAGCAGTACTTC. Full variable domain (remainder filled in from reference TRBV19 and TRBJ2-7): DGGITQSPKYLFRKEGQNVTLSCEQNLNHDAMYWYRQDPGQGLRLIYYSQIVNDFQKGDIAEGYSVSREKKESFPLTVTSAQKNPTAFYLCASSIRDSYEQYFGPGTRLTVT.

A few counts support this clonotype. The chain carries TRBV7-9 and TRBJ1-1; D ambiguous. The V gene's germline CDR1 is SEHNR and CDR2 FQNEAQ (reference sequence). The germline V and J ends were trimmed by 5 bases and 5 bases, with 9 bases remaining between them. The CDR3 spans 12 residues. The CDR3 loop is CASSPQRTEAFF. The CDR3 region has the DNA TGTGCCAGCAGCCCTCAGAGGACTGAAGCTTTCTTT.

This clonotype was observed at least ten times. The chain links TRBV29-1 to TRBJ1-3; no reliable D call. CDR3 length equals 13 residues. Germline CDR1 and CDR2: SQVTM and ANQGSEA. The V and J ends lost 5 bases and 6 bases respectively, with 14 bases between them. CDR3 loop: CSVQSGTENTIYF. CDR3 sequence (DNA): TGCAGCGTTCAAAGCGGTACAGAAAACACCATATATTTT.

In DNA, the CDR3 is TGTGCCAGCAGGTCCGGGACAGCATCCTACGAGCAGTACGTC. This gives the protein CASRSGTASYEQYV. V and J are TRBV28 and TRBJ2-7, with TRBD1 identical over 7 bases. This CDR3 is built from 14 residues. The ends lost 6 bases at V and 1 base at J; junction bases unmatched: 6. The germline V gene has CDR1 MDHEN and CDR2 SYDVKM.

Only a few counts were recorded for this clonotype. J is TRBJ2-7 and V is TRBV4-1; D may match TRBD1 or TRBD2 (5 bases each). The ends were cut back, 3 bases at V and 2 bases at J, with 14 bases in the middle. CDR3 length: 15 residues. CDR1 and CDR2 (germline): MGHRA, YSYEKL. The CDR3 DNA is TGCGCCAGCAGCCACCTAAGGGGTAGCGCCTACGAGCAGTACGTC. Translated: CASSHLRGSAYEQYV.

This clonotype was seen at least ten times. The chain is built from TRBV4-3 and TRBJ2-2, with D maybe TRBD2 (7 bases). The germline V and J ends were trimmed by 4 bases and 6 bases, with 24 bases remaining between them. The CDR3 runs to 18 residues. The germline V gene encodes CDR1 LGHNA and CDR2 YSLEER. CDR3 DNA sequence: TGCGCCAGCAGCCCGCATGGGGGGGGCGTATCGAGGGCCGGGGAGCTGTTTTTT. Translated: CASSPHGGGVSRAGELFF.

The V gene is TRBV7-9, the J gene TRBJ1-4; 10 nucleotides match TRBD1. The trim removed 5 bases at V and 8 bases at J, leaving 5 bases unmatched. This CDR3 is 14 amino acids long. Per germline, CDR1 SEHNR and CDR2 FQNEAQ (reference sequence). CDR3 nucleotides: TGTGCCAGCAGCACCGACAGGGGGCCAGAAAAACTGTTTTTT. Its protein is CASSTDRGPEKLFF.

The chain is built from TRBV2 and TRBJ2-7; a weak D match, TRBD1 (6 bases). V was trimmed by 6 bases and J by 3 bases, leaving 15 bases between them. The CDR3 contains 14 residues. Looked up from germline, CDR1 is SNHLY and CDR2 is FYNNEI. The CDR3 protein is CASRKTGPHYEQYF. CDR3 sequence (DNA): TGTGCCAGCAGGAAGACAGGTCCCCACTACGAGCAGTACTTC.